This T cell receptor beta chain was found in a study of blood T cell repertoires in COVID-19. For the study at large: Whether acute or convalescent, the COVID-19 samples came from the United States, Italy and Spain. PBMCs, B-cell-depleted T cells, or T cells were the source of the cDNA or gDNA that made up the material.

As originally analysed: Scientists estimated how many nucleated cells there were by amplifying reference gene primers. TCRdb's table, derived via immunoSEQ multiplex PCR, lists solely in-frame clones and lacks some. V and J calls and clone size are given by that table; D and trimming were obtained from the DNA. In the table there are over 250,000 clones, around 87% of which are singletons. Germline V gene sequence: CDR1 SQVTM, CDR2 ANQGSEA. V lost 2 bases to trimming and J lost 7 bases, with 11 bases between them. This CDR3 comprises 13 residues. V gene TRBV29-1 combines with J gene TRBJ2-2; D might be TRBD2 (6 bases). Input material: peripheral blood. This sequence was found in a woman in her thirties or forties who had recovered from COVID-19. CDR3 protein: CSVEKRVGGELFF. The CDR3 nucleotides read TGCAGCGTTGAAAAGCGGGTGGGCGGGGAGCTGTTTTTT.